This T cell receptor beta chain emerged from a study of Ad26.COV2.S vaccination and SARS-CoV-2 variants. Across the whole study: The vaccine Ad26.COV2.S was put into the muscle once, or twice with 56 days between.

Treatment: around 19 received Ad26.COV2.S at low or high dose, single or two shots; about 5 received placebo; per-sample allocation not given. Specimens were obtained on day 63 following the first vaccine or placebo injection. Whole-study findings and limits: Comparable non-spike TCR breadth was observed in vaccine and placebo recipients. It was reported that spike-specific CD8+ and CD4+ T cell responses were substantially broad after vaccination.

With respect to this clone: Its specificity is not known.

The repertoire was sequenced with immunoSEQ multiplex PCR; TCRdb's copy has only in-frame clones and lacks some. The sample yields roughly 700,000 clones, 80% to 90% seen once. The germline gives CDR1 GTSNPN, CDR2 SVGIG (reference sequence). The V gene lost 0 bases and the J gene lost 0 bases, with 18 bases spanning the gap. This CDR3 contains 19 residues. The J gene is TRBJ2-6, the V gene TRBV30, with D unclear. The clonotype originates from a person aged 18-65 years who received the Ad26.COV2.S COVID-19 vaccine or a placebo. The starting material was peripheral blood, obtained in a trial of Ad26.COV2.S vaccine versus placebo. CDR3 in DNA: TGTGCCTGGAGTGTGTTGAGGAACCTGGGCGGCTCTGGGGCCAACGTCCTGACTTTC. It codes for CAWSVLRNLGGSGANVLTF.